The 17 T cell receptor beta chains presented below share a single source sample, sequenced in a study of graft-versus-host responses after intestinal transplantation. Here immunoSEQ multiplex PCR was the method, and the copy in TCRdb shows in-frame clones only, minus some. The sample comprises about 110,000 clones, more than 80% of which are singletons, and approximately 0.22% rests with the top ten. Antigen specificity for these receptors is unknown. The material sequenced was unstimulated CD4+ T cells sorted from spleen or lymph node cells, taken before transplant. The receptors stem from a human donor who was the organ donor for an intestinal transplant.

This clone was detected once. The CDR3 DNA reads TGTGCCAGCAGCCTAAATGAGGGGGCGAGTCAGCCCCAGCATTTT. Amino acids: CASSLNEGASQPQHF. This chain connects TRBV4-2 to TRBJ1-5; 7 positions agree with TRBD1. Germline V gene lookup returns CDR1 LGHNA and CDR2 YNFKEQ. J gave up 6 bases and V 4 bases, and 9 bases lay outside the gene matches. This CDR3 spans 15 amino acids.

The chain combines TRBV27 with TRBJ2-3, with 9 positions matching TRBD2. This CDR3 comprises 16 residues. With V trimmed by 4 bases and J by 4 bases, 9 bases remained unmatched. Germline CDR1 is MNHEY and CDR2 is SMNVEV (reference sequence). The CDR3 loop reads CASSSAWGLAADTQYF. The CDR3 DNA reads TGTGCCAGCAGTTCCGCTTGGGGACTAGCAGCAGATACGCAGTATTTT.

DNA of the CDR3: TGTGCCAGCAGCTTGGTATCTAACTATGGCTACACCTTC. Residues: CASSLVSNYGYTF. The chain is built from TRBV5-4 and TRBJ1-2; unclear D gene. Per germline, CDR1 SGHNT and CDR2 YYREEE (reference sequence). The CDR3 covers 13 residues. V lost 0 bases to trimming and J lost 0 bases, with 3 bases between them.

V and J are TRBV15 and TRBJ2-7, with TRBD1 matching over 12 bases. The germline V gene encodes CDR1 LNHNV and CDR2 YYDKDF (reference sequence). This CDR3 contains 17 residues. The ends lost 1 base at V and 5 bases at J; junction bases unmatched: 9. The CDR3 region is CATSRAARGTGGHEQYF. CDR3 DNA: TGTGCCACCAGCAGAGCCGCTAGGGGGACAGGGGGCCACGAGCAGTACTTC.

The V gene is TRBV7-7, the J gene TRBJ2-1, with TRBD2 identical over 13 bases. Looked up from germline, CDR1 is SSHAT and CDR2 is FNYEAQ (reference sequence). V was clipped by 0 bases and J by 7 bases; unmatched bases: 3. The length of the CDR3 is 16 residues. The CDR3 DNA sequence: TGTGCCAGCAGCTTAGCGGGACTAGCGGGACAGAATGAGCAGTTCTTC. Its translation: CASSLAGLAGQNEQFF. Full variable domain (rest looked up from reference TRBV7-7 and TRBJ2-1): GAGVSQSPRYKVTKRGQDVTLRCDPISSHATLYWYQQALGQGPEFLTYFNYEAQPDKSGLPSDRFSAERPEGSISTLTIQRTEQRDSAMYRCASSLAGLAGQNEQFFGPGTRLTVL.

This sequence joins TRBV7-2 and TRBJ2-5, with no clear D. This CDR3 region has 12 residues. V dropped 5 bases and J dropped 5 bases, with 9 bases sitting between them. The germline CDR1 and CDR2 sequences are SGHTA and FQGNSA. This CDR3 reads CASSPQEETQYF. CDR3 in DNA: TGTGCCAGCAGCCCCCAGGAGGAGACCCAGTACTTC. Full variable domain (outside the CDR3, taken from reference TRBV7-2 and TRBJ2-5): GAGVSQSPSNKVTEKGKDVELRCDPISGHTALYWYRQSLGQGLEFLIYFQGNSAPDKSGLPSDRFSAERTGGSVSTLTIQRTQQEDSAVYLCASSPQEETQYFGPGTRLLVL.

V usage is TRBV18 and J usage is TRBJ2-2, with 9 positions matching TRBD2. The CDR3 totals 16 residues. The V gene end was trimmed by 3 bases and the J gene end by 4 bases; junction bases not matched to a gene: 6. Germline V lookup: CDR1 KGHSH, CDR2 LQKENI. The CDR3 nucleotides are TGTGCCAGCTCACCCATAGCGGGAGCGTCCACCGGGGAGCTGTTTTTT. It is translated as CASSPIAGASTGELFF.

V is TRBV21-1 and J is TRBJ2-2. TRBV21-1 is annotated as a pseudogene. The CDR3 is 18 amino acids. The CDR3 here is CASSLDLGPGMHTGELFF. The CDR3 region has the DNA TGTGCCAGCAGCCTAGACTTGGGACCAGGAATGCACACCGGGGAGCTGTTTTTT.

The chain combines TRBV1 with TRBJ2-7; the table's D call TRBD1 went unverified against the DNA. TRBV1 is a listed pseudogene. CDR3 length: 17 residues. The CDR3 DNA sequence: TGCACCAGCAGCCAAGAGCGGACAGGGGTGAAATCCTACGAGCAGTACTTC. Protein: CTSSQERTGVKSYEQYF.

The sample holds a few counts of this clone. This CDR3 reads CASSHRETDTQYF. CDR3 nucleotide sequence: TGTGCCAGCAGCCACAGGGAAACAGATACGCAGTATTTT. The chain joins TRBV27 to TRBJ2-3; tentatively, D is TRBD1 (6 bases). The germline V gene encodes CDR1 MNHEY and CDR2 SMNVEV (reference sequence). The germline V and J ends were trimmed by 6 bases and 3 bases, with 10 bases remaining between them. There are 13 residues in the CDR3.

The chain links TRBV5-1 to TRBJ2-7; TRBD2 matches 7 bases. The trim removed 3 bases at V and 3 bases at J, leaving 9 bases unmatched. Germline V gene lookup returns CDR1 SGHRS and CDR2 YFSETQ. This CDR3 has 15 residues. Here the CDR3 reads CASSSISGQIYEQYF. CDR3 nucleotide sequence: TGCGCCAGCAGCTCGATTAGCGGGCAAATCTACGAGCAGTACTTC.

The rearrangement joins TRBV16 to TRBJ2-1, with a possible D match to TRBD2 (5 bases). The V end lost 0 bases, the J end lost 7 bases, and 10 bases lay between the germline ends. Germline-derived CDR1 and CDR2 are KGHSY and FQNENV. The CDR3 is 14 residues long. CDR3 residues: CASSQSGLANEQFF. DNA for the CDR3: TGTGCCAGCAGCCAATCGGGCCTAGCAAATGAGCAGTTCTTC.

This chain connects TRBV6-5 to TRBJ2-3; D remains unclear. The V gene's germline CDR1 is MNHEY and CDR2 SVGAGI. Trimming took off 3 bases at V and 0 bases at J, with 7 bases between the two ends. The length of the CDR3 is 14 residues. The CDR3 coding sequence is TGTGCCAGCAGTTATCCCGGGAGCACAGATACGCAGTATTTT. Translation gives CASSYPGSTDTQYF.

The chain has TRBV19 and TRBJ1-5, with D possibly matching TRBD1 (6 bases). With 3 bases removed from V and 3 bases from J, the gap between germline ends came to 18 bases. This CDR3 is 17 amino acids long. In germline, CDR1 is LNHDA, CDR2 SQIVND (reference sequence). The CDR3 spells CASSISGARSFNQPQHF. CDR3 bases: TGTGCCAGTAGTATCTCGGGGGCGAGAAGCTTCAATCAGCCCCAGCATTTT.

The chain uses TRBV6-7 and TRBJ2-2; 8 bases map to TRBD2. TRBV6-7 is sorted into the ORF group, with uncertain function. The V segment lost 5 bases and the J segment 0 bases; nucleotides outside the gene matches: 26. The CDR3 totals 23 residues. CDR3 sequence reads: CASSLPRGGRNSGTSPNTGELFF. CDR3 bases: TGTGCCAGCAGTCTCCCTCGGGGGGGGAGGAATAGCGGGACTTCACCGAACACCGGGGAGCTGTTTTTT.

Written as DNA, the CDR3 is TGCGCCAGCAGCCAAGAAGGGTGTCAGGGGGCGGACAACACCATATATTTT. Its protein is CASSQEGCQGADNTIYF. The chain carries TRBV4-1 and TRBJ1-3; 8 nucleotides line up with TRBD1. V lost 0 bases to trimming and J lost 7 bases; unmatched junction nucleotides: 11. The germline gives CDR1 MGHRA, CDR2 YSYEKL. CDR3 length equals 17 residues.

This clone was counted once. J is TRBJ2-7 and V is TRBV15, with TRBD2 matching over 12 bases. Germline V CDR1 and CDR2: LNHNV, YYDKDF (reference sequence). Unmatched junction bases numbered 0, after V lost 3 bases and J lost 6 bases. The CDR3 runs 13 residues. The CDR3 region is CATSRTSGSEQYF. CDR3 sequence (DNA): TGTGCCACCAGCAGGACTAGCGGGAGCGAGCAGTACTTC.